These T cell receptor beta chains were read from a single sample in a study of blood T cell repertoires in COVID-19. The assay was immunoSEQ multiplex PCR, and TCRdb's table has in-frame clones only and misses some. The repertoire consists of about 340,000 clones, with around 88% occurring once and the leading ten covering about 7.1%. Sequenced sample: peripheral blood. These receptors originate from an older woman with COVID-19, enrolled during active disease. The CDR3 runs from the conserved cysteine through the conserved F or W. D genes are given only for firm matches.

d_call	v_call	j_call	cdr3_nt	cdr3_aa
NA	TRBV6-5	TRBJ1-4	TGTGCCAGCAGGGCCAGGACAGTGCCTAATGAAAAACTGTTTTTT	CASRARTVPNEKLFF
TRBD1	TRBV4-1	TRBJ1-2	TGCGCCAGCAGCCAGGTGACAGGGGACGGGCGCTACACCTTC	CASSQVTGDGRYTF
NA	TRBV20-1	TRBJ2-7	TGCAGTGCTAGACAGGGCTACGAGCAGTACTTC	CSARQGYEQYF
NA	TRBV5-1	TRBJ1-2	TGCGCCAGCAGCTTGGACGCCAGCTATGGCTACACCTTC	CASSLDASYGYTF
NA	TRBV4-2	TRBJ1-2	TGTGCCAGCAGCCAAGTACACCAGAGCGTCGATGGCTACACCTTC	CASSQVHQSVDGYTF
NA	TRBV7-3	TRBJ2-3	TGTGCCAGCAGCTCCATAGCGGAAAGGGGAACCGATACGCAGTATTTT	CASSSIAERGTDTQYF
NA	TRBV13	TRBJ2-5	TGTGCCAGCAGCTTTCCCTCCTCCTCCCAAGAGACCCAGTACTTC	CASSFPSSSQETQYF
TRBD2	TRBV30	TRBJ2-3	TGTGCCTGGAGTGGGGGCCTAGCGGCGCTCACAGATACGCAGTATTTT	CAWSGGLAALTDTQYF
NA	TRBV9	TRBJ2-2	TGTGCCAGCAGCACACAGGACACCGGGGAGCTGTTTTTT	CASSTQDTGELFF
TRBD1	TRBV10-3	TRBJ2-1	TGTGCCATCATGGGACAGGGGGCTGGTAATGAGCAGTTCTTC	CAIMGQGAGNEQFF
TRBD2	TRBV10-3	TRBJ2-7	TGTGCCAGCGCGGGGGGGTCGGACGAGCAGTACTTC	CASAGGSDEQYF
NA	TRBV2	TRBJ2-7	TGTGCCAGCAGTGGGACAGATCCTTACGAGCAGTACTTC	CASSGTDPYEQYF